Listed below are T cell receptor beta chains from one sample, sequenced in a study of lymphopenia after photon versus proton radiotherapy. TCRdb's copy holds only in-frame clones and misses some; the assay was immunoSEQ multiplex PCR. The table shows 53,000 or so clones, with 65% to 85% occurring only once. This specimen consisted of peripheral blood, obtained from a patient treated with photon-based radiotherapy. The source of these receptors is a man between 50 and 59 years old with gastric cancer. Each CDR3 is given with its conserved first and last residue. The D gene is left open where the match is weak. Clone size is shown for a subset of rows, as once, few, many or a class of expanded clone.

j_call,d_call,clone_size,cdr3_length,v_call,cdr3_nt,cdr3_aa
TRBJ2-1,TRBD2,.,14,TRBV6-1,TGTGCCAGCAGGCTACAGGGGACTAGCGGCGGGGGGATCTTC,CASRLQGTSGGGIF
TRBJ1-1,.,once,12,TRBV29-1,TGCAGCGTTGCTCGGGGGGCAGGTGAAGCTTTCTTT,CSVARGAGEAFF
TRBJ2-3,TRBD2,.,16,TRBV5-1,TGCGCCAGCAGCTTGGGGTCTAGCGGGAGCACAGATACGCAGTATTTT,CASSLGSSGSTDTQYF
TRBJ2-1,TRBD2,.,15,TRBV19,TGTGCCAGTAGTTTATTAGCGGGAGGGCGGGATGAGCAGTTCTTC,CASSLLAGGRDEQFF
TRBJ2-1,.,.,15,TRBV2,TGTGCCAGCAGTGAGTATCGAGGTGTGGGCGATGAGCAGTTCTTC,CASSEYRGVGDEQFF
TRBJ2-4,.,.,16,TRBV4-1,TGCGCCAGCAGCCAAGCTGAAGGGGGGGCGGGAAACATTCAGTACTTC,CASSQAEGGAGNIQYF
TRBJ1-1,.,.,13,TRBV5-5,TGTGCCAGCAGCTTCTCAGGGGCCACTGAAGCTTTCTTT,CASSFSGATEAFF
TRBJ2-7,TRBD1,.,15,TRBV6-5,TGTGCCAGCAGCTCCGGGACAGGGAGCTCCTACGAGCAGTACTTC,CASSSGTGSSYEQYF
TRBJ2-7,TRBD2,.,16,TRBV18,TGTGCCAGCTCACCACGTATCGGTGGGGAGGGGTATGAGCAGTACTTC,CASSPRIGGEGYEQYF
TRBJ1-1,.,.,14,TRBV6-5,TGTGCCAGCAGTCAGGACGGCCGGGGGACTGAAGCTTTCTTT,CASSQDGRGTEAFF
TRBJ2-5,.,.,11,TRBV20-1,TGCAGTGCTACCCAAGAAGAGACCCAGTACTTC,CSATQEETQYF
TRBJ1-3,.,.,14,TRBV5-1,TGCGCCAGCAGCAACAACACCTCTGGAAACACCATATATTTT,CASSNNTSGNTIYF
TRBJ2-6,.,.,16,TRBV2,TGTGCCAGCAGTGAAGGGCGGGTGGCTGGGGCCAACGTCCTGACTTTC,CASSEGRVAGANVLTF
TRBJ2-3,.,.,15,TRBV7-9,TGTGCCAGCAGCTTAGTGAGAGGGAACACAGATACGCAGTATTTT,CASSLVRGNTDTQYF
TRBJ1-5,.,few,15,TRBV4-2,TGTGCCAGCAGCCAAGTAAAGGGAGGCAATCAGCCCCAGCATTTT,CASSQVKGGNQPQHF
TRBJ2-2,.,.,15,TRBV7-3,TGTGCCAGCAGCTTCGACAGGCCGAACACCGGGGAGCTGTTTTTT,CASSFDRPNTGELFF
TRBJ2-3,.,.,16,TRBV9,TGTGCCAGCAGCCCTCGGGGTGGGGACAGCACAGATACGCAGTATTTT,CASSPRGGDSTDTQYF
TRBJ2-5,.,.,15,TRBV7-9,TGTGCCAGCAGCTTAGCAGGGACATCCCAAGAGACCCAGTACTTC,CASSLAGTSQETQYF
TRBJ2-7,TRBD1,.,14,TRBV19,TGTGCCAGTTCTATGAGGGGGCTCGGTTACGAGCAGTACTTC,CASSMRGLGYEQYF
TRBJ1-5,.,.,15,TRBV27,TGTGCCAGCAGTTTAAGTGGTGTAAGCAATCAGCCCCAGCATTTT,CASSLSGVSNQPQHF
TRBJ2-2,.,.,15,TRBV5-1,TGCGCCAGCAGCTTTGGAGTAGGAGACACCGGGGAGCTGTTTTTT,CASSFGVGDTGELFF
TRBJ2-5,TRBD2,once,12,TRBV10-3,TGTGCCATCAGTCCTAGCGGAGAGACCCAGTACTTC,CAISPSGETQYF
TRBJ2-5,.,.,15,TRBV27,TGTGCCAGCAGTTCCCATCTGAGATCCCAAGAGACCCAGTACTTC,CASSSHLRSQETQYF
TRBJ2-1,.,once,16,TRBV9,TGTGCCAGCAGCGTAGGAGTTGACCCAACAGTCTCTGAGCAGTTCTTC,CASSVGVDPTVSEQFF
TRBJ2-1,.,.,14,TRBV7-9,TGTGCCAGCAGCTCAACCCGAGCCGTGAATGAGCAGTTCTTC,CASSSTRAVNEQFF
TRBJ1-5,TRBD1,once,17,TRBV4-1,TGCGCCAGCAGCCAGGACCTTAGGACAGGACGGGGGCAGCCCCAGCATTTT,CASSQDLRTGRGQPQHF
TRBJ1-1,TRBD1,.,14,TRBV7-6,TGTGCCAGCAGCTTAGGACAGGGGAACACTGAAGCTTTCTTT,CASSLGQGNTEAFF
TRBJ2-7,.,.,13,TRBV28,TGTGCCAGCAGTTTAGTACGAGGGGAGGAGCAGTACTTC,CASSLVRGEEQYF
TRBJ2-2,.,.,15,TRBV7-2,TGTGCCAGCAGCTTACTGGGTGAGAACACCGGGGAGCTGTTTTTT,CASSLLGENTGELFF
TRBJ1-1,TRBD1,.,13,TRBV6-5,TGTGCCAGCAGTTACAGGGGGCTCACTGAAGCTTTCTTT,CASSYRGLTEAFF
TRBJ2-7,.,.,12,TRBV11-1,TGTGCCAGCAGCTTAGCGGGCTACGAGCAGTACTTC,CASSLAGYEQYF
TRBJ2-5,.,.,15,TRBV5-6,TGTGCCAGCAGCGCCAATAAAGGGGGACAAGAGACCCAGTACTTC,CASSANKGGQETQYF
TRBJ2-1,.,few,12,TRBV7-9,TGTGCCAGCAGCCAGGACTTTAATGAGCAGTTCTTC,CASSQDFNEQFF
TRBJ2-2,.,.,12,TRBV12-5,TGTGCTAGTGGTTCCGGGGCCGGGGAGCTGTTTTTT,CASGSGAGELFF
TRBJ2-7,TRBD2,.,16,TRBV5-1,TGCGCCAGCAAGGGGACTAGCGGGACCATTTCCTACGAGCAGTACTTC,CASKGTSGTISYEQYF
TRBJ1-1,.,.,15,TRBV4-2,TGTGCCAGCAGCCAAGCTGACAGCTTGAACACTGAAGCTTTCTTT,CASSQADSLNTEAFF
TRBJ2-1,.,.,11,TRBV4-2,TGTGCCAGCACCTGGGGGTCGGAAACGCTCTTC,CASTWGSETLF
TRBJ2-7,.,.,11,TRBV29-1,TGCAGCGTTGTTAAGGGGCACGAGCAGTACTTC,CSVVKGHEQYF
TRBJ1-4,.,.,15,TRBV27,TGTGCCAGCAGTTACCGGGCGATAAGGGGTGAAAAACTGTTTTTT,CASSYRAIRGEKLFF
TRBJ2-7,TRBD1,once,15,TRBV27,TGTGCCAGCAGTCTACTCGGGACAGGGTCCTACGAGCAGTACTTC,CASSLLGTGSYEQYF
TRBJ2-1,TRBD2,.,15,TRBV7-2,TGTGCCAGCAGCCCCAGAGCGGGAGGGATTAATGAGCAGTTCTTC,CASSPRAGGINEQFF
TRBJ2-2,.,.,13,TRBV9,TGTGCCAGCAGCATCAACAGAGTCGGGGAGCTGTTTTTT,CASSINRVGELFF
TRBJ2-5,TRBD2,.,15,TRBV10-3,TGTGCCATCAGTGGGGGACTAGCGGGACAAGAGACCCAGTACTTC,CAISGGLAGQETQYF
TRBJ2-4,TRBD2,once,15,TRBV19,TGTGCCAGTAGTTCGGGGGGGCTGGGCAAAAACATTCAGTACTTC,CASSSGGLGKNIQYF
TRBJ2-5,.,.,11,TRBV2,TGTGCCAGCAGTCCCGGAGAGACCCAGTACTTC,CASSPGETQYF
TRBJ2-7,.,once,14,TRBV14,TGTGCCAGCAGCCAAGATCTACGGACGGGGGAGCAGTACTTC,CASSQDLRTGEQYF